Detailed here is one T cell receptor beta chain. This clone was observed a few times. Its antigen is unknown. No quality values exist for individual bases; no much larger clone is one base distant. Libraries were made using the immunoSEQ multiplex PCR assay. For the multiplex PCR, a mixture combining 60 forward primers for TCR Vbeta segments and 13 reverse primers for TCR Jbeta segments was used. A multiplex PCR assay on genomic DNA amplified the CDR3 region of rearranged TCR beta genes. The Illumina HiSeq System was used to sequence the amplified TCR beta libraries as 87-base-pair reads. The authors' pipeline ran thus. Across the 670 or so repertoires, a later analysis counted 80 million or so unique TCR beta chains, around 10 million of which were shared by at least two donors. To remove PCR and sequencing errors, raw reads were error-corrected and collapsed into unique sequences using a nearest-neighbor algorithm that merged closely related sequences. CDR3 sequences were aligned to IMGT reference sequences to assign V, D and J gene segments. Each retained sequence needed at least a six-nucleotide match to both a V gene segment and a J gene segment. A rearrangement was called productive if the CDR3 had no stop codons and remained in frame with V and J, and every other rearrangement was called non-productive. Following IMGT convention, CDR3 was defined as the stretch from the second conserved V-encoded cysteine up to the conserved J-encoded phenylalanine. The earlier analysis of 500 to 750 of the donors excluded any sequence lacking an unambiguous match to a single V gene segment. In an earlier analysis of some 590 of the donors, a V segment was called functional when productive rearrangements were above 56.7%, and segregating when the standard deviation between donors exceeded 5%. A statistical classification framework was built to diagnose cytomegalovirus status from the catalog of TCR beta chain sequences. V and J gene assignment, in a later analysis, came from comparing TCR nucleotide sequences with IMGT/GENE-DB human TR gene sequences. A later analysis assigned CDR3 sequences and most-parsimonious VDJ recombination scenarios with the TCRdist pipeline. In a later analysis, every TCR beta chain was defined by the combination of its CDR3 amino acid sequence and its V-gene family, and reads without a unique V-gene family were dropped. A later analysis removed roughly 590 highly shared, low-generation-probability nucleotide sequences to deal with suspected cross-contamination and a sequencing artifact. In a later analysis, a clonal expansion index was calculated for each public chain from normalized within-repertoire ranks of inferred template counts. Generation probabilities in a later analysis came from a VDJ recombination model fitted to out-of-frame rearrangements, and those results were checked against IGoR. A later analysis scored TCR-TCR, TCR-HLA and TCR-CMV co-occurrence with hypergeometric tests, applying a repertoire-size bias correction to TCR pairs. To estimate false discovery rates, a later analysis permuted the HLA or CMV assignments 20 times. In a later analysis, co-occurring TCRs were grouped using DBSCAN, and TCRdist sequence similarity was added for clustering within HLA-allele-positive subsets. For co-occurrence clustering, repertoires with fewer than 30,000 or more than 120,000 public chains were excluded, along with a handful of repertoires with anomalous nucleotide sharing. TCRdb took this table from immuneACCESS and kept in-frame rearrangements with V and J called. Such tables lack part of the clones; where checked against another copy, unresolved V genes explain under half of the gap, and the rest is unexplained. V, J and clone size derive from that table, while D and trimming were established from the DNA sequence. The sample table lists 130,000 or so clones, around 9% of them with a count of one. The ten largest make up over 6.5% of the sample.

This sample was taken from a study of cytomegalovirus exposure and HLA in healthy donors (dated by TCRdb to the late 2010s). The study in broad terms: An earlier analysis of approximately 640 of the donors reported 250 to 350 Gb of sequence data and some 100 million unique TCR beta sequences from some 180 million T cells. An early release covering 550 to 650 HLA-typed donors comprised approximately 300 gigabases of sequencing data and roughly 85 million unique TCR sequences. Among the roughly 430 genotyped donors, approximately 76% belonged to the genetic ancestry cluster associated with self-reported Caucasian donors. The aim of the study was to test whether cataloging public T cell receptors could identify signatures of past pathogen exposure. Using immunosequencing, the study profiled T cell repertoires from 640 or so subjects and related those repertoires to cytomegalovirus serostatus. Besides the first cohort of some 670 subjects, a separate validation cohort made up of over 95 different subjects was used. To predict cytomegalovirus infection status, the study combined high-throughput TCR immunosequencing, statistical association of individual TCRs with disease status, and machine learning. A later analysis re-examined previously published TCR beta repertoires from roughly 720 donors and added high-resolution HLA genotyping to investigate patterns of TCR occurrence. Rather than drawing on any new phenotypic data, the later analysis identified candidate immune exposures from TCR beta sequences and the way those sequences occurred across donors. In an earlier analysis of roughly 600 of the donors, high-throughput TCR beta sequencing was used to judge whether each TCR beta V gene segment behaved as functional or pseudogenic. Donor age, sex, ethnicity and CMV serostatus were compiled alongside the repertoire data. A later genetic analysis used genome-wide SNP genotypes for about 60% of the roughly 670 donors, treating that subset as a discovery cohort. All discovery cohort repertoires had been generated using a single sequencing platform. HLA typing covered class I and class II loci at four-digit resolution. The number of donors typed differed by locus, with about 629-630 for A, B, C, DRB1 and DQB1, roughly 520 for DQA1, 600 to 610 for DPA1, and 400 to 490 for DPB1. About five DR-DQ haplotypes were handled as single units for association and clustering, since linkage in the cohort was strong. Among 300 to 500 genotyped donors of the cohort, an average of around 240,000 unique TCR beta nucleotide sequences was sequenced per donor, of which about 18% were non-productive. Broad study findings and their caveats: Sequencing depth was assumed to be roughly uniform across donors in the presence/absence analyses, though that assumption may not hold. The classifier was reported to diagnose cytomegalovirus status with high specificity and sensitivity in both the original cohort and the validation cohort. Broadly in line with IMGT annotations, most TCR beta V segments showed up in productive rearrangements about 90% or about 30% of the time in an earlier analysis of some 590 of the donors. Some 15 rarely observed V segments, including chromosome 9 orphons, were excluded from the earlier analysis of a few hundred of the donors because counts were too low. A group of highly shared sequence variants was considered likely to be a technical artifact of the sequencing pipeline. In a later analysis, several top co-occurrence clusters were reported to appear linked to parvovirus B19, influenza, CMV and Epstein-Barr virus. This cohort had only TCR beta chains sequenced, and the lack of alpha or paired-chain data limited which features could be detected. A later analysis found that most CMV-associated TCR beta chains appeared HLA-restricted, with HLA associations seemingly driven largely by CMV exposure. Assigning TCR associations to individual alleles was difficult when HLA alleles, especially DR and DQ, strongly co-occurred. Most TCR sequences were seen in very few donors, while some public TCRs were found in many individuals. CMV serostatus was the only immune exposure information available for the cohort. HLA typing was unavailable for some donors at each locus, so association tests used only the typed subset. A later genetic analysis reported fewer N-insertions in productive TCRs among donors in an Asian-associated ancestry cluster than the roughly 650-donor mean. At a false discovery rate of 0.05, a later analysis linked about 17,000 TCR beta sequences to specific HLA alleles. In a later analysis, the rate of TCR association differed among HLA loci, with DRB1 alleles having the most associated TCRs and HLA-C alleles having the fewest. Compared with equally common non-associated chains, HLA-associated TCR beta chains in a later analysis were more clonally expanded and had lower generation probabilities. Correlated functional status among segregating V segments might reflect linkage disequilibrium, but an unknown experimental factor could not be ruled out. It was suggested by the authors that the approach could potentially be generalized to other disease states and immunological phenotypes. A further reported finding was that TCR beta sequences accurately predicted the HLA-A and HLA-B alleles for most subjects in the first cohort. A later genetic analysis associated a missense DCLRE1C variant with V-gene and J-gene trimming of TCR beta chains, and an independent cohort replicated the association. A total of about 180 TCR beta chains were listed by the study as associated with cytomegalovirus. Some IMGT-functional V segments, including TRBV6-2 and TRBV6-3, could not be told apart with the 87-base-pair reads, so those segments were excluded. A few of the identified cytomegalovirus-associated TCR beta chains were confirmed in vitro to be specific for cytomegalovirus antigens.

The cohort was made up of approximately 700 healthy bone marrow donors. At the time of sampling, all cohort members were nominally healthy, though unrecorded immune exposures were likely present. The donor tested CMV seropositive, placing the donor among the approximately 290 seropositive members of the cohort. Each donor provided a peripheral blood sample, and peripheral blood mononuclear cells were used for TCR beta sequencing. Genomic DNA extraction from the blood cell samples was performed with the Qiagen DNeasy Blood Extraction Kit. V trim: 3 bases; J trim: 6 bases; unmatched bases: 11. CDR3 length: 17 amino acids, cysteine to phenylalanine. Solely the CDR3 DNA is kept, with 51 bases framed from the first base. CDR1 and CDR2 are read off the germline V gene as MGHRA and YSYEKL.

Rearrangement joined TRBV4-1 to TRBJ1-2, with 12 bases in between that match TRBD1. The material sequenced was PBMCs. The TCR originated in a middle-aged woman in good health and CMV-seropositive. DNA sequence: TGCGCCAGCAGCCACGACAACGGGGACAGGGGGCTAAATGGCTACACCTTC. Its protein product is CASSHDNGDRGLNGYTF.